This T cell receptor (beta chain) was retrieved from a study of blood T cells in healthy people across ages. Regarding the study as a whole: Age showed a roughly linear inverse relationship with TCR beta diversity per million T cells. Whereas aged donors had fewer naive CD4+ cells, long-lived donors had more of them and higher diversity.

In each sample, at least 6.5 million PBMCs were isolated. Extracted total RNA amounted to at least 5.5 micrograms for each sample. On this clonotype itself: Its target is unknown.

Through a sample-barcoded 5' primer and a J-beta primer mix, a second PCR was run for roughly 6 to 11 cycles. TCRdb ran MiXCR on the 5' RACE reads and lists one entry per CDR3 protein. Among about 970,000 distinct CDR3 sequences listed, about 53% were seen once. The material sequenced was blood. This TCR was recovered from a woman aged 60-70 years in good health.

This CDR3 is CAIGSGHFYEQYF. In DNA form, the CDR3 reads TGTGCCATCGGGAGTGGACACTTTTACGAGCAGTACTTC. The chain recombines TRBV10-3 with TRBJ2-7; tentatively, D is TRBD1 or TRBD2 (5 bases each). CDR1 ENHRY and CDR2 SYGVKD come from the germline V gene. Trimming stripped 8 bases from V and 4 bases from J, with 15 bases between. This CDR3 has 13 amino acids.